This TCR beta chain was sequenced in a study of T-cell reconstitution after alpha-beta-depleted transplantation in children. The CDR3 contains 18 residues. Germline V gives CDR1 SGHAT, CDR2 FQDESV (reference sequence). V was pared by 5 bases and J by 4 bases, with 15 bases of the junction left unmatched. Study-wide results and caveats: As was reported, about two months after transplant, alpha-beta T cells came from several hundred expanded graft clones. Day-60 TCRbeta diversity that was high in some patients was derived from surviving recipient T cells and thymic progenitors. By one year post-transplant, T-cell counts and diversity largely arose from T cells that were newly produced.

This clonotype has at least ten counts. Its antigen is not identified. Unique molecular identifiers were used in preparing the TCRbeta library. In TCRdb, the PCR reads were re-called with MiXCR into one record per CDR3 protein. The sample has just under 250,000 distinct CDR3 sequences, roughly 23% seen once. This TCR was sampled from a girl aged 2 to 9 with Fanconi anemia, due to receive a stem cell transplant. Sequences were derived from PBMCs, sampled before TCRalphabeta/CD19-depleted stem cell transplant. The chain links TRBV11-1 to TRBJ2-7; 12 bases are a match to TRBD1. CDR3 nucleotide sequence: TGTGCCAGCAGCGGCCCGGGACAGGGGGCGAAAATCCGGTACGAGCAGTACTTC. Amino acids: CASSGPGQGAKIRYEQYF.